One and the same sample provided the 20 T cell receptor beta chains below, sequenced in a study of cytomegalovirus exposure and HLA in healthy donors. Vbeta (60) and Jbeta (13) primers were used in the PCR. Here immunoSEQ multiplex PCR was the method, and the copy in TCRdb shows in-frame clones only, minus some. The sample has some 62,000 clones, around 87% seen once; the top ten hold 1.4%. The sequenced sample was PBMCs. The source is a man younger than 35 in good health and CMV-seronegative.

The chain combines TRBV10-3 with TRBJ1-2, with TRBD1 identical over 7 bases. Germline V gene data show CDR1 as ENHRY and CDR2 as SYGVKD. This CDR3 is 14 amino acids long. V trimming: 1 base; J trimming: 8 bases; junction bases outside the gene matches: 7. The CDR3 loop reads CAISELEGAEGYTF. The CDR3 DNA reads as TGTGCCATCAGTGAGTTGGAGGGGGCGGAAGGCTACACCTTC.

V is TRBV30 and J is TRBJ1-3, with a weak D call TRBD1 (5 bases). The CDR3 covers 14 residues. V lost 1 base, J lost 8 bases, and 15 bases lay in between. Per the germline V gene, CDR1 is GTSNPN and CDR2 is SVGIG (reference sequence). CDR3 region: CAWSAGIREDTIYF. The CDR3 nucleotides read TGTGCCTGGAGTGCAGGGATTAGAGAGGACACCATATATTTT.

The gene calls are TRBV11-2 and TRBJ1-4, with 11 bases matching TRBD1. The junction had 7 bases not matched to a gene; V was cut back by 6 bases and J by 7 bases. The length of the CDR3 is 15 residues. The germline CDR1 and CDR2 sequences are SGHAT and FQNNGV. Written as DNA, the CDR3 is TGTGCCAGCAGTCGAGGGACAGGGGGATTTGAAAAACTGTTTTTT. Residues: CASSRGTGGFEKLFF.

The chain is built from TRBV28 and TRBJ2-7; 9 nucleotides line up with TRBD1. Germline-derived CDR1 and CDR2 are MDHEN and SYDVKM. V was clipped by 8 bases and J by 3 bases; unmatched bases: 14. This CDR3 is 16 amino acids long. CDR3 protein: CASPPLSPGQGYEQYF. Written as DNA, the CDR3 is TGTGCCAGCCCTCCCTTATCCCCGGGACAGGGCTACGAGCAGTACTTC.

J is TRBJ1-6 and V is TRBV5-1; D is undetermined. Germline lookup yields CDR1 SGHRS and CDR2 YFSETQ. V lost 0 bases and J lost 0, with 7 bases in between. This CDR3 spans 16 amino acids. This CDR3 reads CASSLDLSSYNSPLHF. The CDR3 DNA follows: TGCGCCAGCAGCTTGGACTTGAGCTCCTATAATTCACCCCTCCACTTT.

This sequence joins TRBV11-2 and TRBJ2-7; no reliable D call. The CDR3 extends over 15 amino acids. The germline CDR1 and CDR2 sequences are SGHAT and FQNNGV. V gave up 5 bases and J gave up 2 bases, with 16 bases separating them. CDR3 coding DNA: TGTGCCAGCAGCCCCAACATTCAGGTCCCCTACGAGCAGTACTTC. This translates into CASSPNIQVPYEQYF.

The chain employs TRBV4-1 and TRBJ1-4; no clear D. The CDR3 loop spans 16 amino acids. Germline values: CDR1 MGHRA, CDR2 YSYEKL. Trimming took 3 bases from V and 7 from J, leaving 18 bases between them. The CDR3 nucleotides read TGCGCCAGCAGCCATCTTGACTTTAACCCGGGTGAAAAACTGTTTTTT. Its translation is CASSHLDFNPGEKLFF.

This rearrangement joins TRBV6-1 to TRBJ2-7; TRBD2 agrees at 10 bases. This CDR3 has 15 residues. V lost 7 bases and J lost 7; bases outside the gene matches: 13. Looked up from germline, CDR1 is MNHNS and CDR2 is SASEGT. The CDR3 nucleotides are TGTGCCAGCAAGGGCAAAACTAGCGGGGATCTAGAGCAGTACTTC. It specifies CASKGKTSGDLEQYF.

CDR3 sequence reads: CASSEGAGDNEKLFF. The CDR3 DNA follows: TGTGCCAGCAGTGAAGGGGCAGGGGATAATGAAAAACTGTTTTTT. This chain links TRBV6-1 with TRBJ1-4; tentative D call: TRBD1 (6 bases). V lost 1 base to trimming and J lost 4 bases, with 10 bases between them. Germline values: CDR1 MNHNS, CDR2 SASEGT. CDR3 length: 15 residues.

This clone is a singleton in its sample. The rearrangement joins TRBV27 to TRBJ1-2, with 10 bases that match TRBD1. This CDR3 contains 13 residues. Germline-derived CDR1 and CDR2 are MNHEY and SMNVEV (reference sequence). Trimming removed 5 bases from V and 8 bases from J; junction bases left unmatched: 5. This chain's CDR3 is CASSLDRGLGYTF. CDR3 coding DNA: TGTGCCAGCAGTCTCGACAGGGGGCTAGGCTACACCTTC.

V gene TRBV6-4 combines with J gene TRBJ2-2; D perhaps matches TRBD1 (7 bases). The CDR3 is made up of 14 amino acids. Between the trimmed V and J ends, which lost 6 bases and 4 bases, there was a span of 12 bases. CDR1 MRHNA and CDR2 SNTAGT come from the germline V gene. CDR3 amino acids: CASSQGGGTGELFF. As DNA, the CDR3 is TGTGCCAGCAGCCAGGGGGGAGGCACCGGGGAGCTGTTTTTT.

CDR3 coding DNA: TGTGCCATCAGGCAGTCCGGGACAGGGAATGAAAAACTGTTTTTT. Residues: CAIRQSGTGNEKLFF. This sequence joins TRBV10-3 and TRBJ1-4, with TRBD1 identical over 9 bases. The CDR3 extends over 15 amino acids. V gave up 6 bases and J gave up 5 bases; unmatched junction bases: 7. Germline-derived CDR1 and CDR2 are ENHRY and SYGVKD.

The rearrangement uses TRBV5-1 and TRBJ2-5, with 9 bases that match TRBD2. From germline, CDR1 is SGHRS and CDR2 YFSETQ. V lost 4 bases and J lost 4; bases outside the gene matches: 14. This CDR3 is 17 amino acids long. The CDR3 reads CASSPGAAAGGRETQYF. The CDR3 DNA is TGCGCCAGCAGCCCTGGAGCCGCGGCGGGGGGGCGAGAGACCCAGTACTTC.

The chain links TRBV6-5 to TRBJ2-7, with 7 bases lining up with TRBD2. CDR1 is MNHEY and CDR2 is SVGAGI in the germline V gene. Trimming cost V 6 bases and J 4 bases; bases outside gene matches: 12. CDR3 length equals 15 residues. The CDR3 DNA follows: TGTGCCAGCAGGGGCTTTGGCGGGGGAAGATACGAGCAGTACTTC. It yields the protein CASRGFGGGRYEQYF.

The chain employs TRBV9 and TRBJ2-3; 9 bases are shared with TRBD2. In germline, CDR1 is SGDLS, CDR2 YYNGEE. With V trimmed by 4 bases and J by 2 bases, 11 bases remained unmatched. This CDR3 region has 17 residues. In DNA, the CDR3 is TGTGCCAGCAGCCCGAGACCGACTAGCGGAGCCACAGATACGCAGTATTTT. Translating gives CASSPRPTSGATDTQYF. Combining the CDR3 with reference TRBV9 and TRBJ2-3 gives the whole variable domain DSGVTQTPKHLITATGQRVTLRCSPRSGDLSVYWYQQSLDQGLQFLIQYYNGEERAKGNILERFSAQQFPDLHSELNLSSLELGDSALYFCASSPRPTSGATDTQYFGPGTRLTVL.

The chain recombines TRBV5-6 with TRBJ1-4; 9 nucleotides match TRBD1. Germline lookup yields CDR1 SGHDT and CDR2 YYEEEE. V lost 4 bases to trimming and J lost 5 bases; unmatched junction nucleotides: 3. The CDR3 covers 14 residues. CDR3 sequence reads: CASSPGTGNEKLFF. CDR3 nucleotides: TGTGCCAGCAGCCCCGGGACAGGGAATGAAAAACTGTTTTTT.

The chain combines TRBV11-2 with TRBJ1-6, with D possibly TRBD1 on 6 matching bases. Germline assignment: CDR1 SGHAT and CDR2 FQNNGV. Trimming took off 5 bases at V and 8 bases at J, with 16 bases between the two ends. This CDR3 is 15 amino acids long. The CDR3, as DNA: TGTGCCAGCAGCCCTTTGGACAGTGGGGATTCACCCCTCCACTTT. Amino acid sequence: CASSPLDSGDSPLHF. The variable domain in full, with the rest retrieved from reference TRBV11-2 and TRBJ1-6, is EAGVAQSPRYKIIEKRQSVAFWCNPISGHATLYWYQQILGQGPKLLIQFQNNGVVDDSQLPKDRFSAERLKGVDSTLKIQPAKLEDSAVYLCASSPLDSGDSPLHFGNGTRLTVT.

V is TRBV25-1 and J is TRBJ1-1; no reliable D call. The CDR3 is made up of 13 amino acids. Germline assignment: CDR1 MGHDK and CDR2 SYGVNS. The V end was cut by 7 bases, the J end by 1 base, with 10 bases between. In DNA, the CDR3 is TGTGCCAGCACCCCCGGGAGGAACACTGAAGCTTTCTTT. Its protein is CASTPGRNTEAFF.

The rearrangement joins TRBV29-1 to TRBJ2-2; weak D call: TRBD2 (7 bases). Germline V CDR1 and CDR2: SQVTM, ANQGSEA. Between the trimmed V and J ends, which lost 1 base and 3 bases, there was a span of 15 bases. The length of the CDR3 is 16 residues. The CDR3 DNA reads TGCAGCGTTGAAGGAGGGGGAGGGGCTGACACCGGGGAGCTGTTTTTT. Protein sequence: CSVEGGGGADTGELFF.

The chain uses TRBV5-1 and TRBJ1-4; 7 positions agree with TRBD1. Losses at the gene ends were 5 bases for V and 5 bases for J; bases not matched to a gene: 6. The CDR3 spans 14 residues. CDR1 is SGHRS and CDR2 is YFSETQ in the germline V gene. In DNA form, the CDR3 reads TGCGCCAGCAGTAGGGACAGTGAGAATGAAAAACTGTTTTTT. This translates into CASSRDSENEKLFF.